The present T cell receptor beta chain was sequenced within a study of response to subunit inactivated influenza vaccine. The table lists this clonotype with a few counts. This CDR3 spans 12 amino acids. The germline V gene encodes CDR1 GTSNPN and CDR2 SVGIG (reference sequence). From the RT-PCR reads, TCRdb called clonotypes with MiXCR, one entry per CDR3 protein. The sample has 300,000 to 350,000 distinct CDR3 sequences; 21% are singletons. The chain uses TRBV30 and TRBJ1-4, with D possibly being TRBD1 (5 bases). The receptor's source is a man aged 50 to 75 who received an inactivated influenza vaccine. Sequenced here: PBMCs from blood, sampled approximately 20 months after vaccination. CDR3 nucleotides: TGTGGCGTGGGGCCGGCTAATGAAAAACTGTTTTTT. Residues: CGVGPANEKLFF.